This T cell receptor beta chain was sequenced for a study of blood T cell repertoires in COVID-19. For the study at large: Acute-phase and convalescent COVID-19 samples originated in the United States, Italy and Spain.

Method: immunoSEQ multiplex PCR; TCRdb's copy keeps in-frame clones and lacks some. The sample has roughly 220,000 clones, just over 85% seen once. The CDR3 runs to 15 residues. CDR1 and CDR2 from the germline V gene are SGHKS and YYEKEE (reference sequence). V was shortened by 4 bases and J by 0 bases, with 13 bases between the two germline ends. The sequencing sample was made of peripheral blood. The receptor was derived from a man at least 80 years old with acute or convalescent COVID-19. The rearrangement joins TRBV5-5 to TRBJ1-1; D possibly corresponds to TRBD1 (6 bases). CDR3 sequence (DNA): TGTGCCAGCAGCACCCGGACAGCTATGAACACTGAAGCTTTCTTT. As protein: CASSTRTAMNTEAFF.